Below are 20 T cell receptor beta chains sequenced from a single sample in a study of T-cell reconstitution after alpha-beta-depleted transplantation in children. A TCRbeta library incorporating unique molecular identifiers was prepared. TCRdb reprocessed the PCR reads via MiXCR and lists one record per CDR3 protein. This sample has roughly 90,000 distinct CDR3 sequences, with less than 15% found just once. This sample comprised PBMCs from the stem cell graft donor, obtained from the stem cell graft. The receptors were sampled from a human donor who donated a stem cell graft to a child with inherited bone marrow failure.

This clonotype was counted ten times or more. The chain combines TRBV4-3 with TRBJ1-6, with 7 bases aligning to TRBD1. The V and J ends lost 4 bases and 10 bases, in that order; junction bases with no gene match: 7. This CDR3 has 14 residues. Germline CDR1 reads LGHNA; CDR2 reads YSLEER. Here the CDR3 reads CASSPDRAGSPLHF. CDR3 in DNA: TGCGCCAGCAGCCCCGACAGGGCAGGCTCACCCCTCCACTTT.

This clonotype was counted many times. The CDR3 loop reads CATQRRPRMDQYF. The DNA of the CDR3 is TGTGCCACCCAGCGGAGGCCTAGAATGGACCAGTACTTC. The J gene is TRBJ2-5, the V gene TRBV28; weak D call: TRBD2 (5 bases). V was trimmed by 10 bases and J by 10 bases, leaving 22 bases between them. The CDR3 runs to 13 residues. CDR1 and CDR2 from the germline V gene are MDHEN and SYDVKM.

This clonotype was counted many times. Mismatch with germline at one junction end may stem from a read error. The chain joins TRBV25-1 to TRBJ2-1; 10 bases fit TRBD1. Germline V gene sequence: CDR1 MGHDK, CDR2 SYGVNS. The CDR3 has 12 amino acids. The CDR3 DNA reads as TGTGCCAGCAGCGAATATGGGGACAGGGGGTTCTTC. Translating it yields CASSEYGDRGFF.

This clonotype was found many times. This chain uses TRBV7-2 with TRBJ2-5; D may be TRBD2 (5 bases). Germline V gene sequence: CDR1 SGHTA, CDR2 FQGNSA. Trimming pared 4 bases from V and 4 bases from J, leaving 16 bases between. CDR3 length: 15 amino acids. The CDR3 bases are TGTGCCAGCAGCTCCGGAGGCTGGACTCTAGAGACCCAGTACTTC. Translation: CASSSGGWTLETQYF.

This clonotype was seen ten or more times. The chain uses TRBV20-1 and TRBJ1-5, with 7 bases identical to TRBD1. After removal of 6 bases from V and 5 bases from J, the junction contained 4 bases not matched to a gene. CDR1 and CDR2 (germline): DFQATT, SNEGSKA (reference sequence). There are 12 residues in the CDR3. CDR3 DNA: TGCAGTGCCAGGACAGGATATCAGCCCCAGCATTTT. As protein: CSARTGYQPQHF.

This clonotype showed up many times. The rearrangement joins TRBV29-1 to TRBJ1-1, with D possibly TRBD1 on 5 matching bases. Germline lookup yields CDR1 SQVTM and CDR2 ANQGSEA. V lost 4 bases and J lost 4, with 19 bases in between. The CDR3 runs to 15 residues. The CDR3, as DNA: TGCAGCGTTGGGGGGAGCGAACAGGCGGGCACTGAAGCTTTCTTT. As protein: CSVGGSEQAGTEAFF. Full variable domain (rest looked up from reference TRBV29-1 and TRBJ1-1): SAVISQKPSRDICQRGTSLTIQCQVDSQVTMMFWYRQQPGQSLTLIATANQGSEATYESGFVIDKFPISRPNLTFSTLTVSNMSPEDSSIYLCSVGGSEQAGTEAFFGQGTRLTVV.

Ten or more counts support this clonotype. This chain links TRBV6-6 with TRBJ2-5; 10 bases are a match to TRBD1. V dropped 5 bases and J dropped 5; count of bases not matched to a gene: 2. The CDR3 extends over 13 amino acids. From germline, CDR1 is MNHNY and CDR2 SVGAGI (reference sequence). The CDR3 nucleotides read TGTGCCAGCAGTCCGGGACAGGGGGAGACCCAGTACTTC. Its protein is CASSPGQGETQYF.

The V and J genes are TRBV6-5 and TRBJ2-1; 7 nucleotides line up with TRBD2. Germline-derived CDR1 and CDR2 are MNHEY and SVGAGI. The CDR3 extends over 13 amino acids. V shed 3 bases and J 9 bases; nucleotides not matched to a gene: 5. The CDR3 loop is CASSYRSSGEQFF. The CDR3 DNA reads TGTGCCAGCAGTTATCGTTCTAGCGGTGAGCAGTTCTTC.

This clonotype showed up many times. This chain uses TRBV5-1 with TRBJ2-3; TRBD2 might be the D (5 bases). The germline V gene encodes CDR1 SGHRS and CDR2 YFSETQ. V was trimmed by 7 bases and J by 0 bases, leaving 15 bases between them. This CDR3 comprises 15 residues. The CDR3 bases are TGCGCCAGCGCCGCGAGCGGTGCTAGCACAGATACGCAGTATTTT. Amino acids: CASAASGASTDTQYF.

This clonotype appeared many times. This chain connects TRBV12-3 or TRBV12-4 to TRBJ2-5; 8 bases fit TRBD2. With 2 bases clipped from V and 5 bases from J, the junction kept 13 bases outside the gene matches. The CDR3 sequence is 17 residues long. As DNA, the CDR3 is TGTGCCAGCAGTTTAAATCTCGGGGGGGCTGTTCGGGAGACCCAGTACTTC. It codes for CASSLNLGGAVRETQYF.

This clonotype was picked up many times. In DNA form, the CDR3 reads TGCAGCGTTGTATGGACTAGCGGCACCGGGGAGCTGTTTTTT. Its protein is CSVVWTSGTGELFF. This rearrangement joins TRBV29-1 to TRBJ2-2, with 10 nucleotides matching TRBD2. The CDR3 runs 14 residues. Trimming took 4 bases from V and 4 from J; bases not matched to a gene: 3. The germline V gene has CDR1 SQVTM and CDR2 ANQGSEA.

This clonotype has ten or more counts. The V gene is TRBV12-3 or TRBV12-4, the J gene TRBJ1-1; TRBD1 matches at 10 bases. The CDR3 runs 14 residues. V gave up 3 bases and J gave up 11 bases; unmatched junction bases: 9. The CDR3: CASSLRSRQGAAFF. The CDR3 DNA reads TGTGCCAGCAGTTTGAGAAGTCGACAGGGGGCTGCTTTCTTT.

This clonotype was seen repeatedly, ten times or more. The J gene is TRBJ2-3, the V gene TRBV7-8, with TRBD2 identical over 8 bases. This CDR3 spans 16 amino acids. Germline values: CDR1 SGHVS, CDR2 FQNEAQ. V lost 7 bases to trimming and J lost 4 bases; unmatched junction nucleotides: 13. For the CDR3, the DNA is TGTGCCAGCAAAAAGCCTTTGCGGGAGGATCCAGATACGCAGTATTTT. Amino acid sequence: CASKKPLREDPDTQYF.

This clonotype has a count of ten or more. This chain links TRBV2 with TRBJ1-2, with a weak D call TRBD1 (5 bases). This CDR3 has 12 amino acids. Trimming cost V 6 bases and J 11 bases, with 16 bases left between them. Germline V gives CDR1 SNHLY, CDR2 FYNNEI. The CDR3, as DNA: TGTGCCAGCAGACCTGGAGGGGCGGAGTACACCTTC. This encodes CASRPGGAEYTF. The full variable domain, its missing parts supplied by reference TRBV2 and TRBJ1-2, is EPEVTQTPSHQVTQMGQEVILRCVPISNHLYFYWYRQILGQKVEFLVSFYNNEISEKSEIFDDQFSVERPDGSNFTLKIRSTKLEDSAMYFCASRPGGAEYTFGSGTRLTVV.

This clonotype was detected ten times or more. This chain joins TRBV10-3 and TRBJ2-3; TRBD1 agrees at 9 bases. CDR1 is ENHRY and CDR2 is SYGVKD in the germline V gene. This CDR3 is built from 14 residues. The V gene end was trimmed by 4 bases and the J gene end by 3 bases; junction bases not matched to a gene: 2. The CDR3 DNA follows: TGTGCCATCAGTGGGACAGGGGTAACAGATACGCAGTATTTT. Translated, it gives CAISGTGVTDTQYF.

The table lists this clonotype with many counts. The chain employs TRBV20-1 and TRBJ1-5; 7 bases line up with TRBD1. The junction had 5 bases not matched to a gene; V was cut back by 3 bases and J by 6 bases. CDR1 and CDR2 (germline): DFQATT, SNEGSKA (reference sequence). The CDR3 consists of 13 residues. The CDR3 spells CSARTGSSQPQHF. The CDR3 nucleotides read TGCAGTGCTAGGACAGGGTCAAGTCAGCCCCAGCATTTT.

This clonotype has a count of ten or more. The chain uses TRBV7-3 and TRBJ2-3, with a possible D match to TRBD1 (6 bases). Germline V gene data show CDR1 as SGHTA and CDR2 as FQGTGA. There are 15 residues in the CDR3. V shed 2 bases and J shed 1 base, with 10 bases lying between them. CDR3 in DNA: TGTGCCAGCAGCTTAGCTGGGGGCCGCACAGATACGCAGTATTTT. Its translation: CASSLAGGRTDTQYF.

This clonotype has at least ten counts. This chain uses TRBV15 with TRBJ2-1; maybe TRBD1 (6 bases). Trimming stripped 1 base from V and 4 bases from J, with 14 bases between. Germline V gives CDR1 LNHNV, CDR2 YYDKDF (reference sequence). This CDR3 has 16 residues. The DNA of the CDR3 is TGTGCCACCAGCAGAGGGGTGGGGACACCTTACAATGAGCAGTTCTTC. Amino acids: CATSRGVGTPYNEQFF.

This chain uses TRBV5-1 with TRBJ2-1, with TRBD1 matching over 8 bases. Germline CDR1 SGHRS, CDR2 YFSETQ. Unmatched junction bases numbered 4, after V lost 3 bases and J lost 2 bases. This CDR3 contains 15 residues. CDR3 protein: CASSYRQGPYNEQFF. The CDR3 bases are TGCGCCAGCAGCTACCGACAGGGGCCCTACAATGAGCAGTTCTTC.

The V gene is TRBV15, the J gene TRBJ2-3, with D perhaps TRBD1 or TRBD2 (5 bases each). CDR1 LNHNV and CDR2 YYDKDF come from the germline V gene (reference sequence). The CDR3 is 14 amino acids. The V gene lost 5 bases and the J gene lost 4 bases, with 13 bases spanning the gap. This CDR3 is CATSRDPGPDTQYF. DNA for the CDR3: TGTGCCACCAGCCGGGACCCGGGCCCAGATACGCAGTATTTT.